This passage covers 20 T cell receptor beta chains from one sample sequenced in a study of blood T cell repertoires in COVID-19. Generated by immunoSEQ multiplex PCR, the TCRdb table keeps only in-frame clones and is missing some. Here the sample spans roughly 64,000 clones, 86% being singletons. Sequencing was performed on peripheral blood. All receptors come from a man in his forties with acute or convalescent COVID-19.

This chain connects TRBV7-2 to TRBJ2-7, with no clear D. Trimming left V 3 bases short and J 6 bases short, with 6 bases between. The CDR3 is 11 amino acids. Germline V lookup: CDR1 SGHTA, CDR2 FQGNSA. The CDR3 DNA reads TGTGCCAGCAGCTTCTCCCGCGAGCAGTACTTC. It translates to CASSFSREQYF.

This clone was seen only a few times. J is TRBJ2-2 and V is TRBV6-5; TRBD1 aligns across 7 bases. V dropped 6 bases and J dropped 3; count of bases not matched to a gene: 4. The length of the CDR3 is 14 residues. Germline loops: CDR1 MNHEY, CDR2 SVGAGI. CDR3 coding DNA: TGTGCCAGCAGCCGACAGGGTGACACCGGGGAGCTGTTTTTT. Translation gives CASSRQGDTGELFF.

The chain carries TRBV11-3 and TRBJ2-1; D is perhaps TRBD1 (6 bases). The CDR3 contains 14 residues. Germline values: CDR1 SGHNT, CDR2 YENEEA. The V and J ends lost 2 bases and 5 bases respectively, with 10 bases between them. This CDR3 is CASSLTGSNNEQFF. The CDR3 nucleotides read TGTGCCAGCAGCTTAACAGGGTCCAACAATGAGCAGTTCTTC.

The table lists this clone with a count of one. The chain is built from TRBV30 and TRBJ2-5; 8 nucleotides match TRBD2. The CDR3 runs 16 residues. Germline CDR1 and CDR2: GTSNPN and SVGIG (reference sequence). Trimming cost V 2 bases and J 2 bases; bases outside gene matches: 10. The DNA of the CDR3 is TGTGCCTGGAGTCCCCAGGGTAGCGGGGTTCAAGAGACCCAGTACTTC. As protein: CAWSPQGSGVQETQYF.

V and J are TRBV30 and TRBJ1-6, with D possibly being TRBD1 (5 bases). This CDR3 region has 13 residues. The germline V gene has CDR1 GTSNPN and CDR2 SVGIG (reference sequence). V was shortened by 5 bases and J by 4 bases, with 9 bases between the two germline ends. The CDR3: CAWQTAYNSPLHF. The CDR3 nucleotides read TGTGCCTGGCAGACAGCTTATAATTCACCCCTCCACTTT. Filled out from reference TRBV30 and TRBJ1-6, the complete variable domain reads SQTIHQWPATLVQPVGSPLSLECTVEGTSNPNLYWYRQAAGRGLQLLFYSVGIGQISSEVPQNLSASRPQDRQFILSSKKLLLSDSGFYLCAWQTAYNSPLHFGNGTRLTVT.

This clone was counted a single time. The V gene is TRBV5-1, the J gene TRBJ1-6; TRBD1 matches 8 bases. V lost 3 bases to trimming and J lost 14 bases; unmatched junction nucleotides: 13. The V gene's germline CDR1 is SGHRS and CDR2 YFSETQ. This CDR3 region has 15 residues. As DNA, the CDR3 is TGCGCCAGCAGCTCTCGGACAGGGACGGGTCGGGCCCTCCACTTT. It encodes CASSSRTGTGRALHF.

The chain recombines TRBV7-3 with TRBJ2-1, with a possible D match to TRBD1 (6 bases). Germline V gene data show CDR1 as SGHTA and CDR2 as FQGTGA. The CDR3 totals 18 residues. V lost 3 bases and J 4 bases, leaving 22 bases between the germline ends. The CDR3 sequence is CASSFFPRQVDGYNEQFF. CDR3 nucleotides: TGTGCCAGCAGCTTTTTTCCGCGACAGGTGGATGGTTACAATGAGCAGTTCTTC.

J is TRBJ1-2 and V is TRBV3-1 (or the pseudogene TRBV3-2), with a weak D call TRBD1 (5 bases). Germline assignment: CDR1 LGHDT and CDR2 YNNKEL (reference sequence). The ends were cut back, 4 bases at V and 6 bases at J, with 9 bases in the middle. The CDR3 is made up of 12 amino acids. The CDR3 sequence is CASSPRGHGYTF. The CDR3 region has the DNA TGTGCCAGCAGCCCTAGGGGCCATGGCTACACCTTC.

The chain links TRBV10-2 to TRBJ2-3; maybe TRBD2 (6 bases). The CDR3 totals 15 residues. Germline V lookup: CDR1 WSHSY, CDR2 SAAADI. V was clipped by 7 bases and J by 3 bases, with 17 bases between them. CDR3 in amino acids: CASNVGGKGTDTQYF. The CDR3 region has the DNA TGCGCCAGCAATGTGGGGGGAAAGGGGACAGATACGCAGTATTTT.

The chain combines TRBV6-5 with TRBJ2-3; tentative D call: TRBD2 (6 bases). The CDR3 runs to 16 residues. Between the trimmed V and J ends, which lost 0 bases and 0 bases, there was a span of 10 bases. Germline CDR1 MNHEY, CDR2 SVGAGI. CDR3 loop: CASSYSTRTSTDTQYF. In DNA form, the CDR3 reads TGTGCCAGCAGTTACTCGACTAGGACTAGCACAGATACGCAGTATTTT.

The chain combines TRBV19 with TRBJ1-1; 9 nucleotides align to TRBD1. With 7 bases clipped from V and 5 bases from J, the junction kept 8 bases outside the gene matches. The CDR3 loop spans 14 amino acids. CDR1 LNHDA and CDR2 SQIVND come from the germline V gene (reference sequence). In nucleotides, the CDR3 is TGTGCCAGTACCGCACAGGGGGCAGGGACTGAAGCTTTCTTT. It specifies CASTAQGAGTEAFF. The complete variable domain, with remaining parts taken from reference TRBV19 and TRBJ1-1, reads DGGITQSPKYLFRKEGQNVTLSCEQNLNHDAMYWYRQDPGQGLRLIYYSQIVNDFQKGDIAEGYSVSREKKESFPLTVTSAQKNPTAFYLCASTAQGAGTEAFFGQGTRLTVV.

This chain connects TRBV28 to TRBJ2-7; 7 bases line up with TRBD1. V gave up 8 bases and J gave up 0 bases; unmatched junction bases: 7. Germline V gene data show CDR1 as MDHEN and CDR2 as SYDVKM. CDR3 length: 14 residues. CDR3 amino acids: CASGMDRFSYEQYF. In DNA form, the CDR3 reads TGTGCCAGCGGGATGGACAGGTTCTCCTACGAGCAGTACTTC.

The genes are TRBV23-1 and TRBJ1-2, with D unclear. TRBV23-1 is flagged as an ORF with uncertain function. CDR3 length: 11 amino acids. V dropped 0 bases and J dropped 8 bases, with 4 bases sitting between them. CDR3 amino acids: CASSQSGGYTF. CDR3 bases: TGCGCCAGCAGTCAATCGGGCGGCTACACCTTC.

V gene TRBV5-6 combines with J gene TRBJ2-7; 7 nucleotides match TRBD2. The germline CDR1 and CDR2 sequences are SGHDT and YYEEEE. CDR3 length: 14 amino acids. The ends lost 4 bases at V and 0 bases at J; junction bases unmatched: 4. The CDR3 DNA is TGTGCCAGCAGCCTCAGCGGGGCCTCCTACGAGCAGTACTTC. This sequence encodes CASSLSGASYEQYF.

The chain uses TRBV6-6 and TRBJ1-2, with 9 positions matching TRBD1. Germline-derived CDR1 and CDR2 are MNHNY and SVGAGI (reference sequence). V shed 6 bases and J 4 bases; nucleotides not matched to a gene: 9. This CDR3 has 15 residues. DNA of the CDR3: TGTGCCAGCAGGCGGCCGGGACAGGGTATCTATGGCTACACCTTC. It yields the protein CASRRPGQGIYGYTF.

This clone was found a few times. V and J are TRBV24-1 and TRBJ2-5, with D tentatively TRBD1 (7 bases). V lost 1 base, J lost 5 bases, and 13 bases lay in between. Germline V lookup: CDR1 KGHDR, CDR2 SFDVKD. The CDR3 is 15 amino acids. This chain's CDR3 is CATSDFNGGQETQYF. In DNA, the CDR3 is TGTGCCACCAGTGATTTCAACGGGGGACAGGAGACCCAGTACTTC.

This clone has just a few counts. The rearrangement links TRBV6-2 or TRBV6-3 to TRBJ1-2; possible D gene TRBD1, 5 bases. The V end was cut by 2 bases, the J end by 1 base, with 8 bases between. Germline CDR1 MNHEY, CDR2 SVGEGT. The CDR3 is 14 amino acids. CDR3 in DNA: TGTGCCAGCAGTTACGGGACTGATAACTATGGCTACACCTTC. Protein: CASSYGTDNYGYTF.

J is TRBJ2-7 and V is TRBV11-3; 8 bases agree with TRBD2. The CDR3 has 14 residues. Germline V gives CDR1 SGHNT, CDR2 YENEEA. Trimming removed 10 bases from V and 5 bases from J; junction bases left unmatched: 13. The CDR3 loop is CATGGADPHDEQYF. CDR3 nucleotide sequence: TGTGCCACCGGGGGGGCCGATCCCCATGACGAGCAGTACTTC.

V gene TRBV25-1 combines with J gene TRBJ2-7; D is possibly TRBD2 (5 bases). Trimming removed 3 bases at V and 4 bases at J, with 10 bases between. CDR3 size: 13 residues. Germline CDR1 MGHDK, CDR2 SYGVNS. This CDR3 reads CASSEWLAYEQYF. CDR3 nucleotides: TGTGCCAGCAGTGAGTGGCTAGCTTACGAGCAGTACTTC.

The rearrangement joins TRBV4-2 to TRBJ2-1; 12 nucleotides agree with TRBD2. The CDR3 consists of 16 residues. Germline lookup yields CDR1 LGHNA and CDR2 YNFKEQ. The V segment lost 0 bases and the J segment 7 bases; nucleotides outside the gene matches: 4. CDR3 residues: CASSQEATSGGNEQFF. The CDR3 DNA reads TGTGCCAGCAGCCAAGAGGCGACTAGCGGGGGAAATGAGCAGTTCTTC.